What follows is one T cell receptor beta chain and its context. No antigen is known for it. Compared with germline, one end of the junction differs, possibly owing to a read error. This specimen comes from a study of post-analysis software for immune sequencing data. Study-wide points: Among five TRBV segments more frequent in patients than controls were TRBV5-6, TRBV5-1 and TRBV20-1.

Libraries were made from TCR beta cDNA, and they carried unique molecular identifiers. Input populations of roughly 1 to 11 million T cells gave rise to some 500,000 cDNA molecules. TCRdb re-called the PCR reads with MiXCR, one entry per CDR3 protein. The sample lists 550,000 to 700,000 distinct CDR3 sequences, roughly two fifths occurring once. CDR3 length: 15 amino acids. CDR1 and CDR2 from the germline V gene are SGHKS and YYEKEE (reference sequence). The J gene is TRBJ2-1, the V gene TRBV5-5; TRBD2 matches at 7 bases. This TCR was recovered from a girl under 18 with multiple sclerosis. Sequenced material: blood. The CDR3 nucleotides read TGTGCCAGCAGCTTCTCCCTGGGGGACTACGATGAGCAGTTCTTC. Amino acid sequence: CASSFSLGDYDEQFF. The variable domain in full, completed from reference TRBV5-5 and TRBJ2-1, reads DAGVTQSPTHLIKTRGQQVTLRCSPISGHKSVSWYQQVLGQGPQFIFQYYEKEERGRGNFPDRFSARQFPNYSSELNVNALLLGDSALYLCASSFSLGDYDEQFFGPGTRLTVL.